This T cell receptor (beta chain) was recovered during a study of T cell responses to AZD1222 COVID-19 vaccine. Using immunoSEQ multiplex PCR, the repertoire was profiled, and TCRdb retains in-frame clones only, with some absent. The data show 90,000 to 100,000 clones, 85% to 90% seen once. Germline V gene sequence: CDR1 SGHVS, CDR2 FNYEAQ. V lost 4 bases to trimming and J lost 1 base; unmatched junction nucleotides: 5. This CDR3 is built from 15 residues. Sample: peripheral blood, taken 28 days after the second AZD1222 dose. The clonotype comes from an adult who received the AZD1222 COVID-19 vaccine. The chain couples TRBV7-6 to TRBJ1-1, with 8 bases aligning to TRBD1. The CDR3, as DNA: TGTGCCAGCAGCTGGGGGACAGGCCAGAACACTGAAGCTTTCTTT. Its protein is CASSWGTGQNTEAFF.